One TCR beta chain is described in this entry. The data were taken from a study of blood T cell repertoires in COVID-19. Whole-study context: Some COVID-19 samples were acute and others convalescent; all came from the United States, Italy and Spain. The cDNA or gDNA used as material had been derived from T cells, B-cell-depleted T cells, or PBMCs.

V was clipped by 5 bases and J by 0 bases; unmatched bases: 10. From germline, CDR1 is SGHTA and CDR2 FQGNSA. CDR3 size: 17 residues. In the source study's methods: Estimated nucleated cell counts came from reference gene primer amplification. TCRdb keeps only in-frame clones here, not all; method: immunoSEQ multiplex PCR. That table supplies the V and J calls and clone size; D and trimming were determined from the DNA. The data show 200,000 to 250,000 clones, 82% seen once. The chain is built from TRBV7-2 and TRBJ1-5, with TRBD1 matching 7 bases. Sequenced input: peripheral blood. The source is a woman of 80 years or more with acute or convalescent COVID-19. CDR3 loop: CASSQTEGQSSNQPQHF. The CDR3 coding sequence is TGTGCCAGCAGCCAGACTGAGGGACAGAGTAGCAATCAGCCCCAGCATTTT.